The rows below give T cell receptor beta chains drawn from one sample of a study of vaccination effects on CD4 cells after COVID-19. Their specific antigens are unknown. Data came from immunoSEQ multiplex PCR; TCRdb stores just in-frame clones and leaves some out. The sample contains approximately 37,000 clones, around 74% of which appear only once. The sample here was CD4+ T cells from PBMCs cultured without peptide, taken before COVID-19 vaccination. These receptor sequences come from a human donor who received a COVID-19 vaccine. Both conserved end residues are part of each CDR3. The order of the fields is clone size, J gene, V gene, D gene, CDR3 DNA, CDR3 protein. The D gene is left open where the match is weak. Size values are once, few and many counts, or a class for expanded clones, and some rows have none.

>few|TRBJ2-1|TRBV18|TRBD1
TGTGCCAGCTCACCAAAGACAGGGGGCAATGAGCAGTTCTTC
CASSPKTGGNEQFF
>.|TRBJ2-2|TRBV7-2|TRBD2
TGTGCCAGCAGCTTAGGGACTAGCACGCCCGGGGAGCTGTTTTTT
CASSLGTSTPGELFF
>.|TRBJ1-2|TRBV7-2|.
TGTGCCAGCAGCTTAGCGCTCGGAACAGGGCATGGCTACACCTTC
CASSLALGTGHGYTF
>once|TRBJ2-1|TRBV5-1|TRBD2
TGCGCCAGCAAGCTAGCGGGAACGACTTCCTACAATGAGCAGTTCTTC
CASKLAGTTSYNEQFF
>.|TRBJ2-3|TRBV7-2|TRBD2
TGTGCCAGCAGCCCCTGGGCTAGCGGGAGTACAGATACGCAGTATTTT
CASSPWASGSTDTQYF
>.|TRBJ2-5|TRBV2|TRBD1
TGTGCCAGCAGAGGGGGCCTACAGGGGACGGGGGAGACCCAGTACTTC
CASRGGLQGTGETQYF
>.|TRBJ1-2|TRBV19|.
TGTGCCAGTAGTATTCAGAGGGGTGATGGCTACACCTTC
CASSIQRGDGYTF
>few|TRBJ1-1|TRBV7-2|.
TGTGCCAGCAGCTGGGGGGGCCTTGAAGCTTTCTTT
CASSWGGLEAFF
>.|TRBJ1-1|TRBV2|.
TGTGCCAGCAGTGGGGGGATGAACACTGAAGCTTTCTTT
CASSGGMNTEAFF
>.|TRBJ1-4|TRBV15|TRBD1
TGTGCCACCAGCAGATTTAGGGGAGGAGGGGGCGAACATAATGAAAAACTGTTTTTT
CATSRFRGGGGEHNEKLFF
>.|TRBJ1-2|TRBV29-1|.
TGCAGCGTTGTTGACAGGACCTATGGCTACACCTTC
CSVVDRTYGYTF
>.|TRBJ1-2|TRBV7-2|.
TGTGCCAGCAGCTTAGACCGGTGGAGGACCACCTATGGCTACACCTTC
CASSLDRWRTTYGYTF
>few|TRBJ1-6|TRBV9|.
TGTGCCAGCAGCGTAGGGGGTAGGAATTCACCCCTCCACTTT
CASSVGGRNSPLHF
>.|TRBJ2-7|TRBV3-1/TRBV3-2|.
TGTGCCAGCAGCCAAGGGGGCAACCCGGGCTACGAGCAGTACTTC
CASSQGGNPGYEQYF
>.|TRBJ1-3|TRBV19|.
TGTGCCAGTAGTATAGCGGCCAGGGACTCTGGAAACACCATATATTTT
CASSIAARDSGNTIYF
>.|TRBJ1-6|TRBV19|.
TGTGCCAGTAGCGACGACAGGAGGGCAGCTCGTTCACCCCTCCACTTT
CASSDDRRAARSPLHF
>once|TRBJ1-5|TRBV6-2/TRBV6-3|.
TGTGCCAGCAGTTACCTCGGGAGAGTGATAGATCAGCCCCAGCATTTT
CASSYLGRVIDQPQHF
>.|TRBJ2-7|TRBV5-1|.
TGCGCCAGCAGCTGGGCTCTAGCAGTAGAGGACTACGAGCAGTACTTC
CASSWALAVEDYEQYF
>.|TRBJ1-2|TRBV5-6|.
TGTGCCAGCAGCTTCCAATTAGGCTACACCTTC
CASSFQLGYTF
>.|TRBJ2-2|TRBV10-3|TRBD1
TGTGCCAGCCTAGGGACAGCGAACACCGGGGAGCTGTTTTTT
CASLGTANTGELFF
>.|TRBJ1-4|TRBV7-3|.
TGTGCCAGCAGCTCAAAGGACAGCCAAAATGAAAAACTGTTTTTT
CASSSKDSQNEKLFF
>.|TRBJ2-7|TRBV28|.
TGTGCCAGCAGTGGACGTCAGGGATTCCCCTACGAGCAGTACTTC
CASSGRQGFPYEQYF
>once|TRBJ2-7|TRBV6-6|.
TGTGCCAGCGGGGCGGGTACGGAGTCCGAGCAGTACTTC
CASGAGTESEQYF
>few|TRBJ2-3|TRBV5-1|TRBD1
TGCGCCAGCAGACCCGGACAGGGGGCCCGCACAGATACGCAGTATTTT
CASRPGQGARTDTQYF